These 24 T cell receptor beta chains share one sample of origin, sequenced in a study of molecular identifiers for immune sequencing clone quantification. TCRdb ran MiXCR on the PCR reads and lists one entry per CDR3 protein. Of about 320,000 distinct CDR3 sequences listed, about a fifth are singletons. Sequencing used naive CD8+ T cells from blood, with Jurkat cell RNA spiked in. Subset: FACS-sorted CD8+CD4-CCR7+CD45RA+ naive T cells. These TCRs come from a human donor in good health. Some libraries in this study had Jurkat cell RNA spiked in.

A note on this clonotype: A read error may be the cause here, since a much bigger clone is one base away. The chain combines TRBV14 with TRBJ2-3; the D gene is possibly TRBD2 (5 bases). With 3 bases removed from V and 4 bases from J, the gap between germline ends came to 20 bases. CDR3 size: 17 residues. Per the germline V gene, CDR1 is SGHDN and CDR2 is FVKESK. CDR3: CASSHNSYGPSPDTQYF. As DNA, the CDR3 is TGTGCCAGCAGCCATAATTCGTATGGTCCTAGCCCAGATACGCAGTATTTT.

As concerns this clonotype: It may be a read error: a sequence one base away is much more abundant. CDR3 nucleotides: TGTGCCGGCAGCACGCCCCACTCGCGGGAAAGAGATACGCAGTATTTT. Translation gives CAGSTPHSRERDTQYF. The V gene is TRBV28, the J gene TRBJ2-3; tentative D call: TRBD2 (6 bases). CDR1 and CDR2 (germline): MDHEN, SYDVKM. The CDR3 has 16 residues.

This clonotype was found a few times. The genes are TRBV27 and TRBJ2-5; TRBD1 aligns across 10 bases. The germline gives CDR1 MNHEY, CDR2 SMNVEV (reference sequence). The CDR3 loop spans 13 amino acids. Trimming took 8 bases from V and 3 from J; bases not matched to a gene: 3. The CDR3 DNA reads TGTGCCAGCCGGGGACAGGGGAAAGAGACCCAGTACTTC. Residues: CASRGQGKETQYF.

This chain connects TRBV4-3 to TRBJ1-4; a weak D match, TRBD1 (5 bases). The CDR3 is 18 residues long. Germline CDR1 LGHNA, CDR2 YSLEER. V was pared by 2 bases and J by 3 bases, with 19 bases between. CDR3 sequence reads: CASSQNKRGALSNEKLFF. CDR3 nucleotide sequence: TGCGCCAGCAGCCAAAATAAGAGGGGCGCACTGTCTAATGAAAAACTGTTTTTT.

The table lists this clonotype with many counts. V usage is TRBV29-1 and J usage is TRBJ2-6; tentative D call: TRBD1 (5 bases). Per germline, CDR1 SQVTM and CDR2 ANQGSEA. V shed 2 bases and J shed 0 bases, with 11 bases lying between them. The CDR3 has 16 residues. CDR3 DNA sequence: TGCAGCGTTGAATTGGCAGGGCACTCTGGGGCCAACGTCCTGACTTTC. This sequence encodes CSVELAGHSGANVLTF.

At least ten counts were recorded for this clonotype. This rearrangement joins TRBV7-9 to TRBJ1-1, with D possibly being TRBD1 (5 bases). Trimming removed 2 bases at V and 5 bases at J, with 9 bases between. This CDR3 comprises 13 residues. From germline, CDR1 is SEHNR and CDR2 FQNEAQ (reference sequence). The DNA of the CDR3 is TGTGCCAGCAGCTTATCAGGGTCAACTGAAGCTTTCTTT. It yields the protein CASSLSGSTEAFF.

As regards this clonotype: A much larger clone lies one base from this, so it may be a read error. Lacking the conserved final phenylalanine or tryptophan, this CDR3 likely reflects a read error. This sequence joins TRBV7-9 and TRBJ1-1; 12 positions agree with TRBD1. Unmatched junction bases numbered 6, after V lost 4 bases and J lost 6 bases. This CDR3 has 15 residues. From germline, CDR1 is SEHNR and CDR2 FQNEAQ (reference sequence). For the CDR3, the DNA is TGTGCCAGCAGCTCAACCGGGACAGGGGGCTCTGAAGCTTTCCTT. The encoded protein is CASSSTGTGGSEAFL.

This clonotype came up many times. The chain couples TRBV27 to TRBJ2-7; 7 bases align to TRBD2. The CDR3 extends over 14 amino acids. Germline assignment: CDR1 MNHEY and CDR2 SMNVEV (reference sequence). Losses at the gene ends were 8 bases for V and 2 bases for J; bases not matched to a gene: 9. The CDR3 region has the DNA TGTGCCAGCTATGACCGACTAGCACCCTACGAGCAGTACTTC. Translated, it gives CASYDRLAPYEQYF.

The chain links TRBV2 to TRBJ2-5, with TRBD1 matching 7 bases. Germline V gene sequence: CDR1 SNHLY, CDR2 FYNNEI. Trimming at V came to 7 bases and at J to 4 bases, leaving 6 bases not matched to a gene. The CDR3 loop spans 13 amino acids. CDR3 DNA: TGTGCCAGCATGGGACAGATACTAGAGACCCAGTACTTC. Protein sequence: CASMGQILETQYF.

This clonotype was counted between two and nine times. The chain links TRBV2 to TRBJ2-7, with a tentative D call TRBD1 (5 bases). The CDR3 has 13 residues. Trimming removed 3 bases from V and 2 bases from J, with 8 bases in between. Germline V CDR1 and CDR2: SNHLY, FYNNEI. CDR3 DNA sequence: TGTGCCAGCAGTGAGGACAAGGCCTACGAGCAGTACTTC. Amino acid sequence: CASSEDKAYEQYF.

This clonotype was observed many times. The rearrangement joins TRBV7-9 to TRBJ2-1; no reliable D call. Trimming removed 5 bases from V and 6 bases from J, with 11 bases in between. The CDR3 spans 13 residues. CDR1 is SEHNR, CDR2 FQNEAQ, per germline (reference sequence). The CDR3 loop reads CASSPQSRNEQFF. The CDR3 coding sequence is TGTGCCAGCAGCCCCCAAAGTCGCAATGAGCAGTTCTTC. Together with reference TRBV7-9 and TRBJ2-1, the CDR3 gives the full variable domain: DTGVSQNPRHKITKRGQNVTFRCDPISEHNRLYWYRQTLGQGPEFLTYFQNEAQLEKSRLLSDRFSAERPKGSFSTLEIQRTEQGDSAMYLCASSPQSRNEQFFGPGTRLTVL.

This clonotype occurred many times. The V and J genes are TRBV5-4 and TRBJ2-5; 7 nucleotides agree with TRBD2. Trimming removed 4 bases from V and 0 bases from J; junction bases left unmatched: 6. This CDR3 comprises 15 residues. CDR1 is SGHNT and CDR2 is YYREEE in the germline V gene (reference sequence). CDR3 sequence reads: CASSGGLADQETQYF. The CDR3 DNA follows: TGTGCCAGCAGCGGCGGTCTAGCGGACCAAGAGACCCAGTACTTC.

Concerning this clonotype: This could be a read error, since a much larger clone is one nucleotide away. The gene calls are TRBV30 and TRBJ2-7; D might be TRBD1 or TRBD2, each matching 6 bases. Germline lookup yields CDR1 GTSNPN and CDR2 SVGIG (reference sequence). This CDR3 contains 12 residues. The CDR3, as DNA: TGTGCCTGGAGTTCCGGGGGCTACGATCAGTACTTC. Protein sequence: CAWSSGGYDQYF.

With respect to this clonotype: A much larger clone differs by one base, so this may be a read error. The rearrangement joins TRBV5-6 to TRBJ2-5; D might be TRBD1 (5 bases). CDR1 and CDR2 (germline): SGHDT, YYEEEE. This CDR3 is 14 amino acids long. The CDR3 loop is CAGSLTDNQETQYF. CDR3 in DNA: TGTGCCGGCAGCCTCACGGACAACCAAGAGACCCAGTACTTC.

The sample holds many counts of this clonotype. V is TRBV28 and J is TRBJ1-1, with unresolved D. CDR1 and CDR2 (germline): MDHEN, SYDVKM. Trimming took 7 bases from V and 4 from J, leaving 4 bases between them. CDR3 size: 10 residues. As DNA, the CDR3 is TGTGCCAGCATGGGCACTGAAGCTTTCTTT. It is translated as CASMGTEAFF.

This clonotype was observed many times. The J gene is TRBJ2-5, the V gene TRBV2; no firm D call. The germline V and J ends were trimmed by 2 bases and 9 bases, with 19 bases remaining between them. CDR3 length: 15 residues. Per the germline V gene, CDR1 is SNHLY and CDR2 is FYNNEI. The CDR3 DNA reads as TGTGCCAGCAGTGAAAGTGCTACTAAGGTGCTGGCCCAGTACTTC. Residues: CASSESATKVLAQYF. Filled out from reference TRBV2 and TRBJ2-5, the complete variable domain reads EPEVTQTPSHQVTQMGQEVILRCVPISNHLYFYWYRQILGQKVEFLVSFYNNEISEKSEIFDDQFSVERPDGSNFTLKIRSTKLEDSAMYFCASSESATKVLAQYFGPGTRLLVL.

As regards this clonotype: This sequence may be a read error, since a much larger clone differs from it by one base. The chain has TRBV27 and TRBJ2-5; D is undetermined. This CDR3 has 13 residues. Germline V gene data show CDR1 as MNHEY and CDR2 as SMNVEV (reference sequence). The CDR3, as DNA: TGTGCCAGCAGTTCTACAAATCATTTCGCCCAGCACTTC. It translates to CASSSTNHFAQHF.

This clonotype appeared a few times. This chain joins TRBV12-5 and TRBJ2-3; 7 positions agree with TRBD1. V lost 5 bases and J lost 3; bases outside the gene matches: 11. Germline V gene data show CDR1 as LGHNT and CDR2 as FRNRAP. This CDR3 has 16 residues. The CDR3 nucleotides are TGTGCTAGTGGTCCCCTCGACAGGGATCTGACAGATACGCAGTATTTT. Translated: CASGPLDRDLTDTQYF.

Comment on this clonotype: A read error may explain this, as a much larger clone is one base away. This chain links TRBV12-3 or TRBV12-4 with TRBJ1-1; 7 bases are shared with TRBD1. Trimming at V came to 6 bases and at J to 7 bases, leaving 17 bases not matched to a gene. The CDR3 consists of 16 residues. This chain's CDR3 is CASSLPPRQGSYEAFF. The CDR3 nucleotides are TGTGCCAGCAGCCTCCCCCCGCGACAGGGCTCCTATGAAGCTTTCTTT.

In this sample, this clonotype turned up a few times. The chain recombines TRBV6-5 with TRBJ1-1, with TRBD1 as a possible D gene (5 bases). In germline, CDR1 is MNHEY, CDR2 SVGAGI. This CDR3 has 14 residues. Trimming removed 6 bases from V and 4 bases from J, with 15 bases in between. DNA for the CDR3: TGTGCCAGCAGCAACCCCCGGGGGGGCACTGAAGCTTTCTTT. Translating gives CASSNPRGGTEAFF.

The chain combines TRBV5-8 with TRBJ2-5, with 10 bases fitting TRBD1. CDR1 SGHTS and CDR2 YDEGEE come from the germline V gene. This CDR3 is built from 15 residues. V lost 4 bases, J lost 3 bases, and 6 bases stayed unmatched. This chain's CDR3 is CASSQTGTGEETQYF. The CDR3 DNA reads as TGTGCCAGCAGCCAGACCGGGACAGGGGAAGAGACCCAGTACTTC.

This clonotype has only a few counts. The CDR3 bases are TGCAGCGTTGGGGACAGGGAGGGGTGGCAGACCCAGTACTTC. It specifies CSVGDREGWQTQYF. The gene calls are TRBV29-1 and TRBJ2-5; the match to TRBD1 covers 9 bases. With 4 bases clipped from V and 6 bases from J, the junction kept 9 bases outside the gene matches. Germline CDR1 and CDR2: SQVTM and ANQGSEA. The CDR3 length is 14 residues.

Only a few counts were recorded for this clonotype. The chain has TRBV5-8 and TRBJ1-2; D not resolved. The CDR3 contains 12 residues. Trimming pared 1 base from V and 7 bases from J, leaving 8 bases between. Germline CDR1 SGHTS, CDR2 YDEGEE. Here the CDR3 reads CASSLYRIGYTF. CDR3 coding DNA: TGTGCCAGCAGCTTGTATAGGATTGGCTACACCTTC.

This clonotype was seen ten or more times. This chain links TRBV19 with TRBJ2-5; D tentatively reads TRBD1 or TRBD2 (5 bases each). Trimming stripped 5 bases from V and 3 bases from J, with 13 bases between. Germline V gives CDR1 LNHDA, CDR2 SQIVND (reference sequence). The CDR3 totals 14 residues. The CDR3 nucleotides read TGTGCCAGTAGTTCGGGACGCCGGGAAGAGACCCAGTACTTC. Translated, it gives CASSSGRREETQYF.